The present T cell receptor (beta chain) was sequenced within a study of shared clonotypes between healthy human individuals. Researchers ran the assay at a deep level. Assay used: immunoSEQ multiplex PCR; TCRdb lists only in-frame clones, some missing. Here the sample spans approximately 700,000 clones, roughly 72% being singletons. As concerns this clone: As yet, its antigen is unknown.

Study-wide points: Memory subsets had estimated richness that was generally smaller than that of naive subsets. The researchers took only blood, and tissue repertoires probably look different.

Looked up from germline, CDR1 is SGHNT and CDR2 is YYREEE (reference sequence). The length of the CDR3 is 14 residues. Trimming removed 2 bases from V and 4 bases from J; junction bases left unmatched: 5. Sequences were obtained from memory CD4+ T cells sorted from blood. The subset here: CD45RA-negative fraction. The receptor's source is a woman in her twenties or thirties in good health. The chain couples TRBV5-4 to TRBJ1-2; 7 nucleotides match TRBD1. This CDR3 is CASSFRQGSYGYTF. CDR3 nucleotide sequence: TGTGCCAGCAGCTTTAGACAGGGAAGCTATGGCTACACCTTC.